The subject of this entry is one T cell receptor (beta chain). Its matching antigen is unknown. These data are taken from a study of beta chain features in type 1 diabetes. Findings and limits, study-wide: Patients with type 1 diabetes carried fewer insertions and had more deletions at their VDJ junctions. Shortening that was moderate but significant affected the TCRB CDR3s of Type 1 diabetes patients in all four CD4+ subsets. Here, the possible influence of HLA type (on TCRB rearrangement) remained unresolved.

Isolated RNA was reverse transcribed in full, so expressed TCRB transcripts were sequenced. Sequencing was performed with immunoSEQ multiplex PCR; in TCRdb, only in-frame clones are kept and a portion is missing. The table lists about 170,000 clones, approximately 8.4% of them singletons, with 0.5% in the top ten. Germline trimming cut 4 bases from V and 7 bases from J; bases unmatched to any gene: 9. Germline values: CDR1 MNHEY, CDR2 SMNVEV (reference sequence). The CDR3 contains 14 residues. The gene calls are TRBV27 and TRBJ2-7, with 8 bases matching TRBD1. The specimen sequenced was central memory CD4+ T cells from blood. This clonotype was obtained from a man between 18 and 29 years old with type 1 diabetes. CDR3 amino acids: CASSSRQGSGEQYF. In nucleotides, the CDR3 is TGTGCCAGCAGTTCGCGACAGGGGTCTGGAGAGCAGTACTTC.